These T cell receptor beta chains were read from a single sample in a study of blood T cell repertoires in COVID-19. Clones were sequenced by immunoSEQ multiplex PCR, and TCRdb holds only the in-frame ones, with some missing. The data hold roughly 190,000 clones, with just under 85% observed a single time. Material for sequencing was peripheral blood. These receptors all stem from a woman aged 70-85 years with active or convalescent COVID-19. CDR3s include the opening cysteine and the closing phenylalanine or tryptophan. D genes are given only for firm matches. The listing skips clone size in some rows; elsewhere it reads once, few, many or a size class.

cdr3_length	v_call	j_call	clone_size	d_call	cdr3_aa	cdr3_nt
19	TRBV4-1	TRBJ2-2	once	TRBD1	CASSQVLLVPGQGTGELFF	TGCGCCAGCAGCCAAGTTCTCCTCGTCCCGGGACAGGGTACCGGGGAGCTGTTTTTT
13	TRBV5-6	TRBJ1-2	.	.	CASSLDSGYGYTF	TGTGCCAGCAGCTTGGATTCGGGGTATGGCTACACCTTC
17	TRBV4-1	TRBJ2-2	.	TRBD2	CASSQRRDYQNTGELFF	TGCGCCAGCAGCCAACGCCGGGACTACCAGAACACCGGGGAGCTGTTTTTT
16	TRBV9	TRBJ2-2	.	TRBD2	CASSEGLADITGELFF	TGTGCCAGCAGCGAGGGACTAGCGGATATCACCGGGGAGCTGTTTTTT
14	TRBV28	TRBJ2-1	.	TRBD1	CASRPSGQSSEQFF	TGTGCCAGCAGACCCTCGGGACAGAGTTCTGAGCAGTTCTTC
10	TRBV19	TRBJ1-2	.	TRBD1	CASGQGGYTF	TGTGCCAGTGGACAGGGGGGCTACACCTTC
12	TRBV28	TRBJ1-2	few	.	CASSLAGRGYTF	TGTGCCAGCAGTTTGGCAGGCCGGGGCTACACCTTC
16	TRBV9	TRBJ2-1	.	TRBD1	CASTPYGDRIYNEQFF	TGTGCCAGCACCCCTTACGGGGACAGGATATACAATGAGCAGTTCTTC
15	TRBV18	TRBJ1-1	few	.	CASSPGLPGNTEAFF	TGTGCCAGCTCACCTGGACTACCCGGGAACACTGAAGCTTTCTTT
17	TRBV27	TRBJ1-3	.	.	CARANLRETSSGNTIYF	TGTGCCAGGGCTAATCTTAGGGAGACTAGCTCTGGAAACACCATATATTTT
18	TRBV30	TRBJ2-1	.	TRBD2	CASLRPPSGKGFYNEQFF	TGTGCCTCCCTCCGCCCCCCCAGCGGGAAAGGGTTTTACAATGAGCAGTTCTTC
14	TRBV19	TRBJ1-1	.	TRBD1	CASSPGQGNTEAFF	TGTGCCAGTAGTCCCGGACAGGGGAACACTGAAGCTTTCTTT
15	TRBV6-5	TRBJ1-4	.	TRBD1	CASSPRQGEGEKLFF	TGTGCCAGCAGCCCCAGACAGGGGGAGGGTGAAAAACTGTTTTTT
12	TRBV12-3/TRBV12-4	TRBJ2-7	once	.	CASSGQAYEQYF	TGTGCCAGCAGCGGACAAGCCTACGAGCAGTACTTC
14	TRBV5-4	TRBJ2-7	.	.	CASRKGVSSYEQYF	TGTGCCAGCAGGAAGGGGGTAAGCTCCTACGAGCAGTACTTC
15	TRBV27	TRBJ1-3	.	TRBD1	CASSTQGATGNTIYF	TGTGCCAGCAGTACGCAGGGGGCCACTGGAAACACCATATATTTT
12	TRBV2	TRBJ1-2	.	.	CASIRRMDGYTF	TGTGCCAGCATAAGGAGGATGGATGGCTACACCTTC
15	TRBV21-1	TRBJ2-7	.	.	CASSKAPSGAYEQYF	TGTGCCAGCAGCAAAGCCCCTAGCGGAGCCTACGAGCAGTACTTC
17	TRBV7-3	TRBJ2-2	.	TRBD2	CASSSDSGRASSGELFF	TGTGCCAGCAGCTCGGATAGCGGGAGGGCCAGTTCCGGGGAGCTGTTTTTT
15	TRBV5-1	TRBJ1-2	.	TRBD1	CASSLGDRSWGGYTF	TGCGCCAGCAGCTTGGGGGACAGATCCTGGGGTGGCTACACCTTC
15	TRBV19	TRBJ2-7	.	.	CASSLGRDTGGEQYF	TGTGCCAGTAGTCTCGGCCGGGACACCGGTGGGGAGCAGTACTTC
15	TRBV28	TRBJ2-7	.	TRBD1	CASSSAGTGVGEQYF	TGTGCCAGCAGTTCCGCCGGGACAGGGGTGGGCGAGCAGTACTTC
13	TRBV5-4	TRBJ2-2	.	.	CASSQDSSGELFF	TGTGCCAGCAGCCAAGACTCGTCCGGGGAGCTGTTTTTT
13	TRBV2	TRBJ2-1	.	.	CASISQGYNEQFF	TGTGCCAGCATTTCTCAGGGTTACAATGAGCAGTTCTTC
13	TRBV27	TRBJ2-7	few	TRBD1	CASRIGQGREQYF	TGTGCCAGCAGGATAGGACAGGGACGCGAGCAGTACTTC
16	TRBV27	TRBJ2-3	.	TRBD1	CASSSDRAWSTDTQYF	TGTGCCAGCAGTTCGGACAGGGCTTGGAGCACAGATACGCAGTATTTT
15	TRBV11-2	TRBJ2-1	.	.	CASSLEASFYNEQFF	TGTGCCAGCAGCTTAGAAGCTAGCTTCTACAATGAGCAGTTCTTC
15	TRBV11-2	TRBJ1-1	.	.	CASSRGREGSTEAFF	TGTGCCAGCAGCCGGGGGAGGGAAGGGAGCACTGAAGCTTTCTTT
14	TRBV6-5	TRBJ1-1	.	.	CASNKDSLNTEAFF	TGTGCCAGCAATAAAGACAGTCTAAACACTGAAGCTTTCTTT
17	TRBV7-9	TRBJ2-7	.	TRBD1	CASSPTTPTGGSNEQYF	TGTGCCAGCAGCCCGACTACGCCGACAGGGGGCAGCAACGAGCAGTACTTC
12	TRBV24-1	TRBJ2-1	.	.	CATTVGEYGEFF	TGTGCCACCACCGTCGGGGAGTACGGGGAGTTCTTC
14	TRBV19	TRBJ1-5	.	.	CASSRGNSNQPQHF	TGTGCCAGTAGTCGCGGAAATAGCAATCAGCCCCAGCATTTT
13	TRBV11-2	TRBJ1-1	.	.	CASSSPPQTEAFF	TGTGCCAGCAGCAGCCCCCCCCAGACAGAAGCTTTCTTT
10	TRBV6-5	TRBJ2-1	.	.	CASFPGVQFF	TGTGCCAGCTTCCCGGGGGTGCAGTTCTTC
18	TRBV5-5	TRBJ1-6	.	.	CASSFRMTAGGYNSPLHF	TGTGCCAGCAGCTTTCGTATGACAGCGGGTGGCTATAATTCACCCCTCCACTTT